Sequencing of this T cell receptor (beta chain) was carried out in a study of blood T cell repertoires in COVID-19. Study in general: The United States, Italy and Spain were the sources of the acute and convalescent COVID-19 samples.

Germline CDR1 and CDR2: KGHDR and SFDVKD. V was pared by 4 bases and J by 8 bases, with 13 bases between. The CDR3 loop spans 13 amino acids. Clones were sequenced by immunoSEQ multiplex PCR, and TCRdb holds only the in-frame ones, with some missing. Found here are under 200,000 clones, approximately 77% of them singletons; the top ten hold 15% to 20%. Participant age was roughly 18 to 95 years, and participants resided in around 24 US areas. Cohort 3 recovery required two negative PCRs, clearance, or symptom resolution. Sequenced sample: PBMCs or T cells enriched from blood (not recorded which). The rearrangement uses TRBV24-1 and TRBJ1-2; perhaps TRBD1 as D (5 bases). The sequence derives from a man aged 55-75 years who had recovered from COVID-19. CDR3 region: CATSDPSGVGYTF. The CDR3 region has the DNA TGTGCCACCAGTGACCCGTCGGGGGTGGGCTACACCTTC.